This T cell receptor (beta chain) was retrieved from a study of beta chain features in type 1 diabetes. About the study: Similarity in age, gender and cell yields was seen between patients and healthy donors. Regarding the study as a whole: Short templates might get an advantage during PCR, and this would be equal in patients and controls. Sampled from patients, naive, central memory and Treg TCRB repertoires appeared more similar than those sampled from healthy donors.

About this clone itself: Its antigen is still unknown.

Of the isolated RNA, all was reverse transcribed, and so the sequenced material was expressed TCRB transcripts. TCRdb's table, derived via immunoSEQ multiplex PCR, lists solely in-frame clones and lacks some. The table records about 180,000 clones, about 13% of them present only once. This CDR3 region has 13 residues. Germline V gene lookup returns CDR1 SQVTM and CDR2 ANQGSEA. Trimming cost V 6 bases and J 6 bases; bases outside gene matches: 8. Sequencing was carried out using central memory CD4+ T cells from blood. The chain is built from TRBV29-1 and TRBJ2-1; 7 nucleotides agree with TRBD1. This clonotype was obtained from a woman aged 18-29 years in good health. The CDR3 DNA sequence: TGCAGCGTCCAGGGACAGAGCCTCAATGAGCAGTTCTTC. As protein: CSVQGQSLNEQFF.